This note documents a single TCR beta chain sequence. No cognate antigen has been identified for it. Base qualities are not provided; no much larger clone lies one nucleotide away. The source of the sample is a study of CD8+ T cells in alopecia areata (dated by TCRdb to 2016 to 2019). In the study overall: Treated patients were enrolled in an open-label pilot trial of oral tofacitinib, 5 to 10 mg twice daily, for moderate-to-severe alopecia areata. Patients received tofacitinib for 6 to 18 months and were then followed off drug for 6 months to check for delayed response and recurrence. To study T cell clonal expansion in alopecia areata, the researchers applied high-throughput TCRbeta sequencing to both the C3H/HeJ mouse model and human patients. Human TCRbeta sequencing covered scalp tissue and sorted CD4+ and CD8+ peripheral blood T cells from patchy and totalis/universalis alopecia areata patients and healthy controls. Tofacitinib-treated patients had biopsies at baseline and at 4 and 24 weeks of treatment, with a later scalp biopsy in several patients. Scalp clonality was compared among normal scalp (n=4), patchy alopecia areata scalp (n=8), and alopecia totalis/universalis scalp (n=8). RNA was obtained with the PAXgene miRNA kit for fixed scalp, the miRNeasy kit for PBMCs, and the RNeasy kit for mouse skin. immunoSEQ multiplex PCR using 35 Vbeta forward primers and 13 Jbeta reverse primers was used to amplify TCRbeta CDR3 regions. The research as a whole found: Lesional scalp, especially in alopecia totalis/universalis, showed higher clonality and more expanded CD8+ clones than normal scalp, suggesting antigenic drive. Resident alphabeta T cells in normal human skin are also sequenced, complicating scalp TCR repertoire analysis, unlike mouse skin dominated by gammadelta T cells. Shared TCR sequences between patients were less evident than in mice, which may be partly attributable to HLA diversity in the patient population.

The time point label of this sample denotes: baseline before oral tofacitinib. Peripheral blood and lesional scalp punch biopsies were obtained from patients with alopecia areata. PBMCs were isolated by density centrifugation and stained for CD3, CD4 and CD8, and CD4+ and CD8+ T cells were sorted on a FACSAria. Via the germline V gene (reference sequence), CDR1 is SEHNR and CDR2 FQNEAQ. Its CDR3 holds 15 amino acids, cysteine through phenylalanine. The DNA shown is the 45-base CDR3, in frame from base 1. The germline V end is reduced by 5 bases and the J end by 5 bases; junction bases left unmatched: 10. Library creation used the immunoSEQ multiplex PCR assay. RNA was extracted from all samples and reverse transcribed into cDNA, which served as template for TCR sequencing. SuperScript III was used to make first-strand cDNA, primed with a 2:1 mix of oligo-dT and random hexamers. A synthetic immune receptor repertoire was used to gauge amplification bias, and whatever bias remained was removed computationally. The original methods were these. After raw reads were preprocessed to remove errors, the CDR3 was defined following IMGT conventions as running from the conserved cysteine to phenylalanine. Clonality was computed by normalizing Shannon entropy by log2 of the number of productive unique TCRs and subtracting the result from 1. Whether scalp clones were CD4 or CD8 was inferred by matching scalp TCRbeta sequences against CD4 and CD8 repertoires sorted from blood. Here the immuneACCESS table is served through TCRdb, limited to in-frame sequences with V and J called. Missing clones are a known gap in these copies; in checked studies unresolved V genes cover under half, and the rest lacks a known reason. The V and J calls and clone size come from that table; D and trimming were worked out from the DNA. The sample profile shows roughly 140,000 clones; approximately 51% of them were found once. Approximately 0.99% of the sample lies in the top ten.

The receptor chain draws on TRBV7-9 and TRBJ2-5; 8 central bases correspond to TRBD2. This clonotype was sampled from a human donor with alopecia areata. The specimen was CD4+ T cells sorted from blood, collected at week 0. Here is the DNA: TGTGCCAGCAGCGTCCCGGCGGGGGGTGTGGAGACCCAGTACTTC. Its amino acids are CASSVPAGGVETQYF.